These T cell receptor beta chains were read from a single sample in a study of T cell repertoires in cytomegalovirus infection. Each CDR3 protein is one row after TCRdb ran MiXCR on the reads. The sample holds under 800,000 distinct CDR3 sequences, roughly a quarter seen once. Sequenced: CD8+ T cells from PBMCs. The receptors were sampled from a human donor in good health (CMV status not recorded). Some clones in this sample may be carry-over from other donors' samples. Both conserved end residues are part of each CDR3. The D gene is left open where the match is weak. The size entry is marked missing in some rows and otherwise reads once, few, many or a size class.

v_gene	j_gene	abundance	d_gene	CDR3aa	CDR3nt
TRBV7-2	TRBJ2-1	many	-	CASSVLGGGISYNEQFF	TGTGCCAGCAGCGTGTTGGGAGGCGGGATCTCCTACAATGAGCAGTTCTTC
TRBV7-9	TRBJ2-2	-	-	CASSTADRRRPAGELFF	TGTGCCAGCAGCACGGCAGACAGGAGGCGGCCGGCCGGGGAGCTGTTTTTT
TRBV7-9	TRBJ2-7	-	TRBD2	CASSSRTSGDYEQYF	TGTGCCAGCAGCTCACGGACTAGCGGGGACTACGAGCAGTACTTC
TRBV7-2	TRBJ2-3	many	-	CASSLWPAGTDTQYF	TGTGCCAGCAGCTTATGGCCGGCAGGGACAGATACGCAGTATTTT
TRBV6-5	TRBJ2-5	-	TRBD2	CATSYGVSGDETQYF	TGTGCCACCAGTTACGGGGTGAGCGGGGACGAGACCCAGTACTTC
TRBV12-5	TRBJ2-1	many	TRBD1	CASGLAGTGTDNEQFF	TGTGCTAGTGGTTTGGCCGGGACAGGTACCGACAATGAGCAGTTCTTC
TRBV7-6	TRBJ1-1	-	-	CASKMWVNTEAFF	TGTGCCAGCAAAATGTGGGTGAACACTGAAGCTTTCTTT
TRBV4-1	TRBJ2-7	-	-	CASSQGAGEQYF	TGCGCCAGCAGCCAGGGGGCGGGCGAGCAGTACTTC
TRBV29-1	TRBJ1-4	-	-	CSVWGSEKLFF	TGCAGCGTCTGGGGGAGTGAAAAACTGTTTTTT
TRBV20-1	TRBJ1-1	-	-	CSARDMDTEAFF	TGCAGTGCTAGAGATATGGACACTGAAGCTTTCTTT
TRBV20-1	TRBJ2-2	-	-	CSAFSDLTRNTGELFF	TGCAGTGCATTCTCGGACCTCACGCGGAACACCGGGGAGCTGTTTTTT
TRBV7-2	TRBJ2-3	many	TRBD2	CASSLTSGAYTDTQYF	TGTGCCAGCAGCTTGACTAGCGGGGCGTACACAGATACGCAGTATTTT
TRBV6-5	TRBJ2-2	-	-	CASSLQLGRTGELFF	TGTGCCAGCAGCCTCCAGTTGGGGCGGACCGGGGAGCTGTTTTTT
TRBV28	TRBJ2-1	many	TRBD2	CASSLIVMTSGVGFYNEQFF	TGTGCCAGCAGTTTAATTGTAATGACTAGCGGGGTGGGTTTCTACAATGAGCAGTTCTTC
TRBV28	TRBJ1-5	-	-	CASSSPRALRTLQPQHF	TGTGCCAGCAGTTCCCCGCGGGCTCTCCGAACCCTACAGCCCCAGCATTTT
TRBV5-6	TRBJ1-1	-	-	CASSLAGVGIMNTEAFF	TGTGCCAGCAGCTTGGCAGGGGTGGGGATCATGAACACTGAAGCTTTCTTT
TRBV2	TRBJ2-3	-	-	CASSDPATSTDTQYF	TGTGCCAGCAGTGATCCAGCGACTAGCACAGATACGCAGTATTTT
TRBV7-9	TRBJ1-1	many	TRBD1	CASSIGDRGFTEAFF	TGTGCCAGCAGCATTGGGGACAGGGGATTCACTGAAGCTTTCTTT
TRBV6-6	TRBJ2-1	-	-	CASGYRALEQFF	TGTGCCAGCGGCTACAGGGCCCTTGAGCAGTTCTTC
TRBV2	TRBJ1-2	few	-	CASMGGPADGYTF	TGTGCCAGCATGGGGGGACCGGCGGATGGCTACACCTTC
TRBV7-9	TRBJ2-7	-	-	CASSRPSYYEQYF	TGTGCCAGCAGCCGTCCAAGTTACTACGAGCAGTACTTC
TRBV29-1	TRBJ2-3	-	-	CSVVGGEWFADTQYF	TGCAGCGTTGTCGGGGGAGAGTGGTTCGCAGATACGCAGTATTTT
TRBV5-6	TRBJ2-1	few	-	CASSYGTATFEGQFF	TGTGCCAGCAGCTATGGGACGGCCACCTTTGAGGGGCAGTTCTTC
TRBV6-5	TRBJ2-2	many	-	CASSYSKGTGELFF	TGTGCCAGCAGTTACTCGAAGGGGACCGGGGAGCTGTTTTTT
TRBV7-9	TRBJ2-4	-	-	CASSLLTDQGGLAKNIQYF	TGTGCCAGCAGCTTACTGACCGACCAGGGAGGCCTAGCCAAAAACATTCAGTACTTC
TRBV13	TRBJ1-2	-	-	CASAGTADSANYGYTF	TGTGCCAGCGCCGGGACGGCCGACTCAGCTAACTATGGCTACACCTTC
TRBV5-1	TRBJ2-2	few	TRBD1	CASSWGTGSTGELFF	TGCGCCAGCAGCTGGGGGACAGGGAGCACCGGGGAGCTGTTTTTT
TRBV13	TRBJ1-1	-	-	CASSGPTGNEAFF	TGTGCCAGCAGCGGCCCCACTGGGAACGAAGCTTTCTTT
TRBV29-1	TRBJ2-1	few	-	CSVEDWGTYNEQFF	TGCAGCGTTGAAGATTGGGGGACCTACAATGAGCAGTTCTTC
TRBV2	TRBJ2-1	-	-	CASSPPTPRYNEQFF	TGTGCCAGCAGTCCCCCGACCCCGCGCTACAATGAGCAGTTCTTC
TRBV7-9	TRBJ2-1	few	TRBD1	CASSHRGGGNNEQFF	TGTGCCAGCAGCCACCGAGGGGGCGGTAACAATGAGCAGTTCTTC
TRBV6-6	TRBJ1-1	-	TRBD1	CASGNRTGANTEAFF	TGTGCCAGCGGGAATAGGACAGGAGCCAACACTGAAGCTTTCTTT
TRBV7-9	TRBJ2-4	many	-	CASSSTGALAKNIQYF	TGTGCCAGCAGCTCTACAGGAGCGCTAGCCAAAAACATTCAGTACTTC
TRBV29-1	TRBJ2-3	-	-	CSVESWRMGTDTQYF	TGCAGCGTTGAATCCTGGCGGATGGGCACAGATACGCAGTATTTT
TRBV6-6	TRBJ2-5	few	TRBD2	CASSRTSGGPETQYF	TGTGCCAGCAGTCGGACTAGCGGGGGGCCGGAGACCCAGTACTTC
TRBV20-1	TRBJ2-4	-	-	CSARGGDTGDKNIQYF	TGCAGTGCTAGAGGGGGGGATACGGGCGACAAAAACATTCAGTACTTC
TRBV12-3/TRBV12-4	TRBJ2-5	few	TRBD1	CASSSRDSLQETQYF	TGTGCCAGCAGTTCCCGGGACAGTCTTCAAGAGACCCAGTACTTC
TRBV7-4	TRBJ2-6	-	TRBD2	CASSSRGGTGYVLTF	TGTGCCAGCAGCTCCCGCGGGGGGACGGGCTACGTCCTGACTTTC
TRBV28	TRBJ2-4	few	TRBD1	CASIDRGENIQYF	TGTGCCAGCATTGACAGGGGGGAAAACATTCAGTACTTC
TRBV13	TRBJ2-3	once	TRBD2	CASSYGLAGGPLDTQYF	TGTGCCAGCAGCTACGGACTAGCGGGGGGTCCCTTAGATACGCAGTATTTT
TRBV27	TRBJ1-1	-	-	CASRDGSSRTEAFF	TGTGCCAGCAGGGATGGTTCCTCCAGGACTGAAGCTTTCTTT
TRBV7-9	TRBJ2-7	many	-	CASSDHTYEQYF	TGTGCCAGCAGCGACCATACCTACGAGCAGTACTTC
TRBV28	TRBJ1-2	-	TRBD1	CASSLSLQGAPGYTF	TGTGCCAGCAGTTTAAGCTTACAGGGGGCGCCCGGCTACACCTTC
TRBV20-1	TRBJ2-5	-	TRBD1	CSASEWAGGLETQYF	TGCAGTGCTAGTGAGTGGGCAGGGGGCTTAGAGACCCAGTACTTC
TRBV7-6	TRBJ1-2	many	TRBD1	CASSLGQGDVYGYTF	TGTGCCAGCAGCTTAGGACAGGGCGACGTCTATGGCTACACCTTC
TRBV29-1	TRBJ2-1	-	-	CSVEETEYNEQFF	TGCAGCGTTGAAGAAACAGAGTACAATGAGCAGTTCTTC
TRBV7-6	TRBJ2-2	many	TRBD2	CASSPGLAGSGELFF	TGTGCCAGCAGCCCTGGACTAGCGGGGTCCGGGGAGCTGTTTTTT
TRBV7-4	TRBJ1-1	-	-	CASSGLGGLETEAFF	TGTGCCAGCAGCGGGCTGGGGGGGCTGGAAACTGAAGCTTTCTTT
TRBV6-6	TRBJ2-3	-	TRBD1	CASSYRTGRTDTQYF	TGTGCCAGCAGTTACCGGACAGGGAGAACAGATACGCAGTATTTT
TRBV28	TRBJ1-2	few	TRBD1	CASSSLTGGEVNYGYTF	TGTGCCAGCAGTTCTTTGACAGGGGGCGAGGTCAACTATGGCTACACCTTC
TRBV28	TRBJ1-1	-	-	CASSRDGREAFF	TGTGCCAGCAGCCGAGATGGTAGGGAAGCTTTCTTT